This T cell receptor beta chain emerged from a study of shared clonotypes between healthy human individuals. Findings and caveats of the study: Inspection by rarefaction showed sorted-subset sequencing to be incomplete despite large depth.

Per the germline V gene, CDR1 is MNHNY and CDR2 is SVGAGI (reference sequence). The CDR3 has 16 residues. Trimming took off 7 bases at V and 2 bases at J, with 18 bases between the two ends. TCRdb's copy holds only in-frame clones and misses some; the assay was immunoSEQ multiplex PCR. The sample consists of 980,000 or so clones, around 80% of them appearing once. To note about this clone: Antigen: not known.

This TCR was recovered from a man between 18 and 35 years old in good health. The chain recombines TRBV6-6 with TRBJ2-4; tentatively, D is TRBD1 (6 bases). The sample taken for sequencing was memory CD4+ T cells sorted from blood. The subset was: CD45RA-negative fraction. In DNA, the CDR3 is TGTGCCAGCAATTCCCTGGAATGGGGGCCCAAAAACATTCAGTACTTC. It is translated as CASNSLEWGPKNIQYF.